These 25 T cell receptor beta chains originate from one sample sequenced in a study of T-cell memory formation after mild COVID-19. One entry per CDR3 protein results from TCRdb running MiXCR on the 5' RACE reads. Here the sample spans some 600,000 distinct CDR3 sequences, around 16% being singletons. Sequencing was performed on PBMCs or a T cell subset sorted from them (not recorded which). Receptors originate from an adult woman who had mild COVID-19 (a few samples of this study predate the infection). Cell type and time point are not known.

The table lists this clonotype with many counts. The V gene is TRBV24-1, the J gene TRBJ2-2, with no clear D. Germline V CDR1 and CDR2: KGHDR, SFDVKD. This CDR3 spans 12 amino acids. V lost 9 bases, J lost 3 bases, and 7 bases lay in between. The CDR3 sequence is CATRAYTGELFF. For the CDR3, the DNA is TGTGCCACCCGGGCCTACACCGGGGAGCTGTTTTTT.

This chain uses TRBV3-1 with TRBJ2-1; 15 nucleotides agree with TRBD2. This CDR3 spans 18 amino acids. Germline CDR1 is LGHDT and CDR2 is YNNKEL (reference sequence). With V trimmed by 3 bases and J by 9 bases, 12 bases remained unmatched. The CDR3 coding sequence is TGTGCCAGCAGCCAGGGGACTAGCGGGGGGCCTTCTCTTACTGAGCAGTTCTTC. Translated, it gives CASSQGTSGGPSLTEQFF.

V is TRBV5-1 and J is TRBJ2-7, with a tentative D call TRBD1 (6 bases). Trimming removed 4 bases from V and 1 base from J, with 18 bases in between. This CDR3 contains 16 residues. Germline CDR1 is SGHRS and CDR2 is YFSETQ. CDR3 protein: CASSALPGTLSYEQYF. The CDR3 region has the DNA TGCGCCAGCAGCGCTCTACCCGGGACACTATCCTACGAGCAGTACTTC.

This clonotype was counted a few times. The genes are TRBV14 and TRBJ2-7; D not certain. The germline gives CDR1 SGHDN, CDR2 FVKESK. Trimming pared 1 base from V and 2 bases from J, leaving 6 bases between. CDR3 length equals 13 residues. The CDR3 bases are TGTGCCAGCAGCCAAGCCCCCCCCTACGAGCAGTACTTC. Translating gives CASSQAPPYEQYF.

This clonotype was seen only a few times. The chain has TRBV7-9 and TRBJ2-1, with 7 bases identical to TRBD1. From germline, CDR1 is SEHNR and CDR2 FQNEAQ (reference sequence). The V segment lost 5 bases and the J segment 7 bases; nucleotides outside the gene matches: 5. The CDR3 runs to 13 residues. The CDR3 reads CASSHGTANEQFF. The CDR3 DNA follows: TGTGCCAGCAGCCATGGGACAGCGAATGAGCAGTTCTTC.

This clonotype appeared a few times. This rearrangement joins TRBV20-1 to TRBJ1-4; TRBD1 matches at 8 bases. J lost 8 bases, V lost 5 bases, and 4 bases had no gene match. Germline CDR1 reads DFQATT; CDR2 reads SNEGSKA (reference sequence). The CDR3 is made up of 12 amino acids. CDR3 region: CSARQGREKLFF. The CDR3 DNA sequence: TGCAGTGCTCGACAGGGGAGAGAAAAACTGTTTTTT.

The sample holds a few counts of this clonotype. V is TRBV5-1 and J is TRBJ2-5; D call uncertain. V gave up 4 bases and J gave up 0 bases, with 10 bases separating them. The CDR3 spans 14 residues. Per germline, CDR1 SGHRS and CDR2 YFSETQ. Here the CDR3 reads CASSPGRHQETQYF. The DNA for the CDR3 is TGCGCCAGCAGCCCAGGACGGCACCAAGAGACCCAGTACTTC.

The chain couples TRBV5-1 to TRBJ2-1; 11 nucleotides match TRBD2. CDR1 and CDR2 (germline): SGHRS, YFSETQ. CDR3 length: 16 residues. Losses at the gene ends were 2 bases for V and 3 bases for J; bases not matched to a gene: 4. CDR3 in amino acids: CASSFIGTSGYNEQFF. CDR3 nucleotides: TGCGCCAGCAGCTTTATCGGGACTAGCGGCTACAATGAGCAGTTCTTC.

This clonotype has just a few counts. The chain uses TRBV7-9 and TRBJ2-1; 14 bases line up with TRBD2. The V and J ends lost 5 bases and 4 bases, in that order; junction bases with no gene match: 7. The CDR3 runs to 17 residues. Per germline, CDR1 SEHNR and CDR2 FQNEAQ (reference sequence). The CDR3 spells CASSLPGTSGSYNEQFF. CDR3 in DNA: TGTGCCAGCAGCCTGCCCGGGACTAGCGGGAGTTACAATGAGCAGTTCTTC. Variable domain in full (rest from reference TRBV7-9 and TRBJ2-1): DTGVSQNPRHKITKRGQNVTFRCDPISEHNRLYWYRQTLGQGPEFLTYFQNEAQLEKSRLLSDRFSAERPKGSFSTLEIQRTEQGDSAMYLCASSLPGTSGSYNEQFFGPGTRLTVL.

The chain combines TRBV7-8 with TRBJ1-3; D gene ambiguous. The germline V gene has CDR1 SGHVS and CDR2 FQNEAQ. V lost 3 bases and J lost 8, with 17 bases in between. The CDR3 runs to 15 residues. CDR3 bases: TGTGCCAGCAGCTTTATTACCGGGCCGCGGGACACCATATATTTT. Translated: CASSFITGPRDTIYF.

The sample holds a few counts of this clonotype. The DNA for the CDR3 is TGCGCCAGCAGCTTGGGCGATAGGGTCCGGGAGCAGTACTTC. This gives the protein CASSLGDRVREQYF. The rearrangement joins TRBV5-1 to TRBJ2-7; D unclear. CDR1 is SGHRS and CDR2 is YFSETQ in the germline V gene. CDR3 length: 14 residues. Trimming shortened V by 0 bases and J by 7 bases, and 14 bases separated the two germline ends.

In this sample, this clonotype turned up many times. This chain uses TRBV20-1 with TRBJ2-1, with D perhaps matching TRBD2 (6 bases). The CDR3 runs to 14 residues. Germline CDR1 is DFQATT and CDR2 is SNEGSKA (reference sequence). V was trimmed by 0 bases and J by 4 bases, leaving 10 bases between them. The CDR3, as DNA: TGCAGTGCTAGAGATTTGCGGGGATACAATGAGCAGTTCTTC. Protein product: CSARDLRGYNEQFF.

The chain carries TRBV27 and TRBJ2-2; 7 bases align to TRBD1. The germline V gene has CDR1 MNHEY and CDR2 SMNVEV (reference sequence). The CDR3 consists of 14 residues. V lost 6 bases and J lost 1; bases outside the gene matches: 2. The CDR3 sequence: CASRTGENTGELFF. CDR3 sequence (DNA): TGTGCCAGCAGAACAGGGGAGAACACCGGGGAGCTGTTTTTT.

This clonotype was seen more than once but under ten times. This chain links TRBV5-1 with TRBJ1-4; D gene unclear. The CDR3 is 11 residues long. From germline, CDR1 is SGHRS and CDR2 YFSETQ. V lost 2 bases to trimming and J lost 11 bases, with 7 bases between them. The CDR3 region is CASSFGRKLFF. CDR3 DNA: TGCGCCAGCAGCTTTGGGCGGAAACTGTTTTTT.

This clonotype was seen more than once but under ten times. The chain has TRBV9 and TRBJ2-3; D call uncertain. The germline CDR1 and CDR2 sequences are SGDLS and YYNGEE. The V gene lost 0 bases and the J gene lost 0 bases, with 8 bases spanning the gap. CDR3 length equals 15 residues. The DNA for the CDR3 is TGTGCCAGCAGCGTAGATGGGCGGAGCACAGATACGCAGTATTTT. This encodes CASSVDGRSTDTQYF.

The chain carries TRBV4-2 and TRBJ2-3; tentative D call: TRBD2 (5 bases). Per the germline V gene, CDR1 is LGHNA and CDR2 is YNFKEQ. V was trimmed by 4 bases and J by 2 bases, leaving 13 bases between them. CDR3 length: 15 amino acids. The CDR3 protein is CASSRERRITDTQYF. For the CDR3, the DNA is TGTGCCAGCAGCCGGGAGCGGCGGATCACAGATACGCAGTATTTT.

The chain is built from TRBV5-1 and TRBJ2-1, with TRBD2 matching 9 bases. Germline CDR1 and CDR2: SGHRS and YFSETQ. Unmatched junction bases numbered 12, after V lost 3 bases and J lost 8 bases. CDR3 length: 16 amino acids. CDR3 DNA sequence: TGCGCCAGCAGCTCGGCCTGGGGACTAGCCCCGGATGAGCAGTTCTTC. Its translation: CASSSAWGLAPDEQFF.

The chain is built from TRBV3-1 and TRBJ2-5; D call uncertain. V lost 1 base to trimming and J lost 4 bases, with 4 bases between them. The length of the CDR3 is 12 residues. Germline values: CDR1 LGHDT, CDR2 YNNKEL (reference sequence). In DNA form, the CDR3 reads TGTGCCAGCAGCCAAGGGATAGAGACCCAGTACTTC. It encodes CASSQGIETQYF.

The chain couples TRBV7-9 to TRBJ1-4, with 7 bases lining up with TRBD1. CDR1 is SEHNR, CDR2 FQNEAQ, per germline (reference sequence). This CDR3 region has 16 residues. J gave up 6 bases and V 4 bases, and 11 bases lay outside the gene matches. The CDR3 sequence is CASSSFDRVGDEKLFF. DNA of the CDR3: TGTGCCAGCAGCTCCTTTGACAGGGTGGGCGATGAAAAACTGTTTTTT.

This clonotype was seen a handful of times. V is TRBV20-1 and J is TRBJ2-1; D ambiguous. Germline V gene data show CDR1 as DFQATT and CDR2 as SNEGSKA (reference sequence). Trimming left V 0 bases short and J 8 bases short, with 5 bases between. The CDR3 has 11 amino acids. In nucleotides, the CDR3 is TGCAGTGCTAGAGATATCCATGAGCAGTTCTTC. The encoded protein is CSARDIHEQFF.

The chain links TRBV7-8 to TRBJ1-2; D uncertain. CDR1 is SGHVS and CDR2 is FQNEAQ in the germline V gene. V gave up 0 bases and J gave up 8 bases, with 7 bases separating them. The CDR3 covers 12 residues. This CDR3 reads CASSLATEGYTF. The CDR3 DNA reads TGTGCCAGCAGCTTAGCGACCGAGGGCTACACCTTC.

In its sample, this clonotype was seen a few times. V usage is TRBV20-1 and J usage is TRBJ2-1; D is unclear. The CDR3 is 12 amino acids. Trimming removed 2 bases from V and 8 bases from J, with 10 bases in between. In germline, CDR1 is DFQATT, CDR2 SNEGSKA (reference sequence). CDR3 sequence: CSARSSYDEQFF. The CDR3 DNA sequence: TGCAGTGCTAGATCTAGTTACGATGAGCAGTTCTTC.

This clonotype appeared a few times. J is TRBJ2-5 and V is TRBV28; TRBD2 aligns across 8 bases. V shed 6 bases, J shed 9 bases, and the junction held 12 bases outside the gene matches. Germline V gene lookup returns CDR1 MDHEN and CDR2 SYDVKM. This CDR3 contains 14 residues. DNA of the CDR3: TGTGCCAGCAGGGAAAGCGGGAGATTGGTTGCCCAGTACTTC. It specifies CASRESGRLVAQYF.

The CDR3 reads CSAGARTGAYEQYF. For the CDR3, the DNA is TGCAGTGCTGGAGCAAGGACTGGGGCCTACGAGCAGTACTTC. The chain links TRBV20-1 to TRBJ2-7; a possible D gene is TRBD2 (5 bases). V was trimmed by 5 bases and J by 2 bases, leaving 16 bases between them. CDR1 and CDR2 (germline): DFQATT, SNEGSKA (reference sequence). CDR3 length: 14 amino acids.

This clonotype was recorded many times. CDR3 region: CASSSRTENTEAFF. The CDR3 region has the DNA TGTGCCAGCAGTTCCAGGACAGAGAACACTGAAGCTTTCTTT. The chain is built from TRBV12-3 or TRBV12-4 and TRBJ1-1, with D perhaps matching TRBD1 (6 bases). There are 14 residues in the CDR3. The V gene lost 4 bases and the J gene lost 1 base, with 10 bases spanning the gap.